One and the same sample provided the 26 T cell receptor beta chains below, sequenced in a study of cytomegalovirus exposure and HLA in healthy donors. Primers for the PCR totalled 60 Vbeta and 13 Jbeta. The protocol was immunoSEQ multiplex PCR, while the TCRdb copy is restricted to in-frame clones and leaves out a portion. Found here are some 130,000 clones, under 10% of them singletons; the top ten hold 6% to 7.5%. Input material: PBMCs. The source of these receptors is a middle-aged woman in good health and CMV-seropositive.

The rearrangement uses TRBV11-2 and TRBJ1-2, with D hard to call. V lost 0 bases to trimming and J lost 8 bases, with 10 bases between them. The CDR3 loop spans 13 amino acids. Germline V lookup: CDR1 SGHAT, CDR2 FQNNGV. The CDR3 here is CASSLEGQRGYTF. The CDR3, as DNA: TGTGCCAGCAGCTTAGAGGGCCAGCGGGGCTACACCTTC.

The chain has TRBV7-2 and TRBJ2-1; D not certain. The V gene lost 5 bases and the J gene lost 0 bases, with 5 bases spanning the gap. This CDR3 comprises 13 residues. Germline V gene lookup returns CDR1 SGHTA and CDR2 FQGNSA. CDR3 protein: CASSPSSYNEQFF. The CDR3 nucleotides read TGTGCCAGCAGCCCGAGCTCCTACAATGAGCAGTTCTTC. Full variable domain (remainder filled in from reference TRBV7-2 and TRBJ2-1): GAGVSQSPSNKVTEKGKDVELRCDPISGHTALYWYRQSLGQGLEFLIYFQGNSAPDKSGLPSDRFSAERTGGSVSTLTIQRTQQEDSAVYLCASSPSSYNEQFFGPGTRLTVL.

This clone was counted a few times. The rearrangement joins TRBV25-1 to TRBJ2-2, with 7 bases aligning to TRBD1. Trimming took 1 base from V and 1 from J; bases not matched to a gene: 9. The germline V gene encodes CDR1 MGHDK and CDR2 SYGVNS. The CDR3 has 18 residues. The CDR3 DNA reads as TGTGCCAGCAGTGAATTACTTCCGGGACAGAGGAACACCGGGGAGCTGTTTTTT. It specifies CASSELLPGQRNTGELFF.

This clone was seen a few times. The chain links TRBV25-1 to TRBJ1-1; the match to TRBD1 covers 10 bases. Germline V gives CDR1 MGHDK, CDR2 SYGVNS. Losses at the gene ends were 4 bases for V and 2 bases for J; bases not matched to a gene: 10. The CDR3 consists of 17 residues. Here the CDR3 DNA reads TGTGCCAGCAGTGCCCGGGACAGGGGCTCTTTTAACACTGAAGCTTTCTTT. Translation: CASSARDRGSFNTEAFF.

This clone showed up just once. V gene TRBV5-1 combines with J gene TRBJ2-7, with 8 bases lining up with TRBD2. CDR3 length: 13 residues. In germline, CDR1 is SGHRS, CDR2 YFSETQ. Unmatched junction bases numbered 4, after V lost 4 bases and J lost 4 bases. The DNA of the CDR3 is TGCGCCAGCAGCCCGGGGGGGGCTTACGAGCAGTACTTC. Its translation is CASSPGGAYEQYF.

There are a few counts of this clone. The chain couples TRBV7-9 to TRBJ2-5; 9 bases are shared with TRBD1. The V gene's germline CDR1 is SEHNR and CDR2 FQNEAQ (reference sequence). CDR3 size: 15 residues. Trimming cost V 5 bases and J 5 bases; bases outside gene matches: 9. CDR3 residues: CASSLGTGIEETQYF. The CDR3 DNA is TGTGCCAGCAGCCTAGGGACAGGGATCGAGGAGACCCAGTACTTC.

Comment on this clone: Other DNA sequences in the same sample also yield this CDR3. This chain joins TRBV4-3 and TRBJ1-2, with a weak D call TRBD1 (5 bases). Germline loops: CDR1 LGHNA, CDR2 YSLEER. Trimming shortened V by 1 base and J by 4 bases, and 10 bases separated the two germline ends. The CDR3 consists of 14 residues. CDR3 sequence (DNA): TGCGCCAGCAGCCAAGGGGGGGGTGGCTATGGCTACACCTTC. The encoded protein is CASSQGGGGYGYTF.

This clone was seen a handful of times. The CDR3 here is CASTPPGQGSTDTQYF. Here the CDR3 DNA reads TGTGCCAGCACCCCCCCGGGACAGGGAAGCACAGATACGCAGTATTTT. The chain joins TRBV7-9 to TRBJ2-3, with TRBD1 identical over 9 bases. V lost 7 bases and J lost 0; bases outside the gene matches: 8. Looked up from germline, CDR1 is SEHNR and CDR2 is FQNEAQ (reference sequence). This CDR3 comprises 16 residues.

The CDR3 is CASSLYAGANTGELFF. CDR3 bases: TGTGCCAGCAGCTTGTACGCGGGGGCGAACACCGGGGAGCTGTTTTTT. This chain joins TRBV5-6 and TRBJ2-2, with 7 bases fitting TRBD2. Germline CDR1 reads SGHDT; CDR2 reads YYEEEE. J lost 0 bases, V lost 1 base, and 3 bases had no gene match. CDR3 length: 16 amino acids.

The chain has TRBV7-2 and TRBJ2-1, with TRBD1 matching over 8 bases. Trimming at V came to 7 bases and at J to 5 bases, leaving 7 bases not matched to a gene. Germline CDR1 and CDR2: SGHTA and FQGNSA. The CDR3 loop spans 14 amino acids. In nucleotides, the CDR3 is TGTGCCAGCATCCTGGACAGGGTCGACAATGAGCAGTTCTTC. This sequence encodes CASILDRVDNEQFF.

This clone was seen only a few times. Since the CDR3 does not end with the conserved phenylalanine or tryptophan, this likely comes from a read error. This sequence joins TRBV7-9 and TRBJ1-1; 7 positions agree with TRBD1. The CDR3 is 15 residues long. V shed 7 bases and J 1 base; nucleotides not matched to a gene: 9. The germline gives CDR1 SEHNR, CDR2 FQNEAQ (reference sequence). CDR3 sequence (DNA): TGTGCCAGCAACTGGGGGGACAGATCGAACACTGAAGCTTTCTCT. This encodes CASNWGDRSNTEAFS.

V gene TRBV18 combines with J gene TRBJ1-3, with D perhaps TRBD1 (5 bases). This CDR3 has 17 residues. Germline-derived CDR1 and CDR2 are KGHSH and LQKENI. V was cut by 3 bases and J by 4 bases, with 19 bases left in between. The CDR3 DNA follows: TGTGCCAGCTCACCGTTATCCCCAGGGTCGTTCGGAAACACCATATATTTT. Its translation: CASSPLSPGSFGNTIYF.

The rearrangement joins TRBV5-1 to TRBJ2-1; 7 positions match TRBD1. The CDR3 runs 15 residues. Germline CDR1 is SGHRS and CDR2 is YFSETQ. Trimming at V came to 5 bases and at J to 0 bases, leaving 5 bases not matched to a gene. This chain's CDR3 is CASSPHRGSYNEQFF. Here the CDR3 DNA reads TGCGCCAGCAGTCCCCACAGGGGCTCCTACAATGAGCAGTTCTTC. The whole variable domain, filled in from reference TRBV5-1 and TRBJ2-1, reads KAGVTQTPRYLIKTRGQQVTLSCSPISGHRSVSWYQQTPGQGLQFLFEYFSETQRNKGNFPGRFSGRQFSNSRSEMNVSTLELGDSALYLCASSPHRGSYNEQFFGPGTRLTVL.

This clone was recorded a few times. Here the CDR3 DNA reads TGCGCCAGCAGCTTGTACCGCAGGGGGCAGGACGAGCAGTACTTC. Protein sequence: CASSLYRRGQDEQYF. The V call is TRBV5-1, the J call TRBJ2-7, with 8 bases aligning to TRBD1. The germline V gene encodes CDR1 SGHRS and CDR2 YFSETQ. Unmatched junction bases numbered 8, after V lost 1 base and J lost 5 bases. CDR3 length: 15 residues. The full variable domain, with the rest looked up from reference TRBV5-1 and TRBJ2-7, is KAGVTQTPRYLIKTRGQQVTLSCSPISGHRSVSWYQQTPGQGLQFLFEYFSETQRNKGNFPGRFSGRQFSNSRSEMNVSTLELGDSALYLCASSLYRRGQDEQYFGPGTRLTVT.

This clone was seen only a few times. This chain uses TRBV5-4 with TRBJ2-2; 9 bases map to TRBD1. After removal of 4 bases from V and 0 bases from J, the junction contained 7 bases not matched to a gene. The CDR3 spans 17 residues. The germline V gene encodes CDR1 SGHNT and CDR2 YYREEE (reference sequence). The CDR3 spells CASSLSRDRANTGELFF. CDR3 DNA sequence: TGTGCCAGCAGCCTATCCCGGGACAGGGCGAACACCGGGGAGCTGTTTTTT.

This clone was seen more than once but under ten times. This chain joins TRBV7-8 and TRBJ2-7, with 7 bases lining up with TRBD1. The germline CDR1 and CDR2 sequences are SGHVS and FQNEAQ. The CDR3 spans 14 residues. Trimming removed 1 base from V and 3 bases from J; junction bases left unmatched: 3. The CDR3 protein is CASSLGHRGYEQYF. Written as DNA, the CDR3 is TGTGCCAGCAGCTTAGGGCACAGGGGCTACGAGCAGTACTTC.

CDR3 in amino acids: CSVEGSGQGYNEQFF. CDR3 sequence (DNA): TGCAGCGTTGAAGGTTCCGGACAGGGCTACAATGAGCAGTTCTTC. The J gene is TRBJ2-1, the V gene TRBV29-1, with 8 bases fitting TRBD1. Trimming took 1 base from V and 3 from J; bases not matched to a gene: 5. Germline values: CDR1 SQVTM, CDR2 ANQGSEA. This CDR3 is built from 15 residues.

V gene TRBV4-1 combines with J gene TRBJ2-6, with no clear D. V was clipped by 2 bases and J by 0 bases, with 8 bases between them. The germline V gene encodes CDR1 MGHRA and CDR2 YSYEKL. The CDR3 covers 16 residues. Written as DNA, the CDR3 is TGCGCCAGCAGCCAAATCCAGAACTCTGGGGCCAACGTCCTGACTTTC. It specifies CASSQIQNSGANVLTF.

The chain employs TRBV5-1 and TRBJ1-3; D might be TRBD1 (6 bases). Trimming stripped 0 bases from V and 0 bases from J, with 10 bases between. Germline V CDR1 and CDR2: SGHRS, YFSETQ. The CDR3 sequence is 16 residues long. The CDR3 loop reads CASSLAQGSSGNTIYF. In DNA, the CDR3 is TGCGCCAGCAGCTTGGCCCAGGGGAGCTCTGGAAACACCATATATTTT. The full variable domain, completed using reference TRBV5-1 and TRBJ1-3, is KAGVTQTPRYLIKTRGQQVTLSCSPISGHRSVSWYQQTPGQGLQFLFEYFSETQRNKGNFPGRFSGRQFSNSRSEMNVSTLELGDSALYLCASSLAQGSSGNTIYFGEGSWLTVV.

In its sample, this clone was seen a few times. At the DNA level, this CDR3 is encoded by other sequences in the same sample as well. The chain uses TRBV5-1 and TRBJ2-5, with D perhaps TRBD1 (6 bases). In germline, CDR1 is SGHRS, CDR2 YFSETQ. The CDR3 has 13 residues. V was pared by 2 bases and J by 3 bases, with 8 bases between. CDR3 sequence reads: CASSFSGEETQYF. CDR3 DNA: TGCGCCAGCAGCTTCTCAGGGGAAGAGACCCAGTACTTC.

This clone was recorded a few times. The rearrangement joins TRBV5-1 to TRBJ2-2; 7 nucleotides align to TRBD2. This CDR3 comprises 15 residues. Per germline, CDR1 SGHRS and CDR2 YFSETQ. With V trimmed by 0 bases and J by 4 bases, 3 bases remained unmatched. The CDR3 coding sequence is TGCGCCAGCAGCTTGGTGATAGCGGGCACCGGGGAGCTGTTTTTT. Amino acid sequence: CASSLVIAGTGELFF.

This clone was observed a handful of times. The chain combines TRBV5-1 with TRBJ1-6; D might be TRBD1 (6 bases). V dropped 5 bases and J dropped 2 bases, with 14 bases sitting between them. The CDR3 loop spans 16 amino acids. Germline assignment: CDR1 SGHRS and CDR2 YFSETQ. The CDR3 sequence is CASSSQGSAYNSPLHF. DNA of the CDR3: TGCGCCAGCAGTTCACAGGGTAGCGCCTATAATTCACCCCTCCACTTT.

This clone was seen a few times. The chain uses TRBV5-1 and TRBJ1-1, with D perhaps TRBD1 (5 bases). V lost 0 bases and J 8 bases, leaving 11 bases between the germline ends. The CDR3 is 13 residues long. Germline V gene lookup returns CDR1 SGHRS and CDR2 YFSETQ. CDR3 coding DNA: TGCGCCAGCAGCTTGGGGGGAGGGGAAGAAGCTTTCTTT. Its translation is CASSLGGGEEAFF. Together with reference TRBV5-1 and TRBJ1-1, the CDR3 gives the full variable domain: KAGVTQTPRYLIKTRGQQVTLSCSPISGHRSVSWYQQTPGQGLQFLFEYFSETQRNKGNFPGRFSGRQFSNSRSEMNVSTLELGDSALYLCASSLGGGEEAFFGQGTRLTVV.

This clone has only a few counts. The chain uses TRBV7-2 and TRBJ1-4, with 9 bases lining up with TRBD1. The CDR3 consists of 15 residues. The trim removed 5 bases at V and 3 bases at J, leaving 4 bases unmatched. Germline loops: CDR1 SGHTA, CDR2 FQGNSA. This chain's CDR3 is CASSGRQGANEKLFF. CDR3 coding DNA: TGTGCCAGCAGCGGACGACAGGGGGCTAATGAAAAACTGTTTTTT.

The V gene is TRBV6-5, the J gene TRBJ1-1; D possibly corresponds to TRBD1 (5 bases). The CDR3 consists of 13 residues. The V end lost 5 bases, the J end lost 1 base, and 8 bases lay between the germline ends. CDR1 is MNHEY, CDR2 SVGAGI, per germline. For the CDR3, the DNA is TGTGCCAGCAGTCCCGGGGGGAACACTGAAGCTTTCTTT. Its translation: CASSPGGNTEAFF.

The V call is TRBV6-5, the J call TRBJ2-7; TRBD2 agrees at 9 bases. CDR1 MNHEY and CDR2 SVGAGI come from the germline V gene. CDR3 length: 15 amino acids. With V trimmed by 2 bases and J by 7 bases, 9 bases remained unmatched. DNA of the CDR3: TGTGCCAGCAGTTACCTTTCTAGCGGGGAGGGGGAGCAGTACTTC. Its protein is CASSYLSSGEGEQYF.